Following are 18 T cell receptor beta chains from one sample sequenced in a study of cytomegalovirus exposure and HLA in healthy donors (dated by TCRdb to the late 2010s). Receptor libraries were prepared by the immunoSEQ multiplex PCR assay. A mixture of 60 forward primers for TCR Vbeta segments and 13 reverse primers for TCR Jbeta segments was used in the multiplex PCR. TCRdb mirrors the immuneACCESS table, restricted to in-frame sequences. Some clones are absent from its copies; in checked studies, under half trace to an unresolved V gene, and the reason for the others is unknown. The sample table lists 100,000 or so clones, 70% to 85% of them with a count of one. Of the sample, 10% to 11% falls within the top ten clones. The material sequenced was PBMCs. Source of these receptors: a man aged 35 to 55 in good health and CMV-seropositive.

This clone was detected once. The J gene is TRBJ1-5, the V gene TRBV6-6; D unresolved. The CDR3 loop spans 15 amino acids. Germline-derived CDR1 and CDR2 are MNHNY and SVGAGI (reference sequence). Trimming pared 2 bases from V and 0 bases from J, leaving 8 bases between. This CDR3 is CASSYGAYSNQPQHF. CDR3 DNA: TGTGCCAGCAGTTACGGAGCGTATAGCAATCAGCCCCAGCATTTT.

The CDR3 region has the DNA TGTGCCAGCAGTTACCGGGACAGGGGTACCGGGGAGCTGTTTTTT. Its translation is CASSYRDRGTGELFF. The gene calls are TRBV2 and TRBJ2-2; 10 bases agree with TRBD1. Trimming removed 5 bases from V and 5 bases from J; junction bases left unmatched: 5. The CDR3 is made up of 15 amino acids. CDR1 is SNHLY, CDR2 FYNNEI, per germline.

The chain couples TRBV7-8 to TRBJ2-2; 12 nucleotides line up with TRBD2. The germline V gene encodes CDR1 SGHVS and CDR2 FQNEAQ. V was clipped by 4 bases and J by 5 bases; unmatched bases: 8. This CDR3 is 17 amino acids long. DNA of the CDR3: TGTGCCAGCAGCTCTAGCGGGGGGGCTGGGGGGACCGGGGAGCTGTTTTTT. Translated, it gives CASSSSGGAGGTGELFF.

The rearrangement uses TRBV28 and TRBJ1-1; tentatively, D is TRBD1 (5 bases). There are 16 residues in the CDR3. The V end was cut by 1 base, the J end by 6 bases, with 18 bases between. Germline CDR1 is MDHEN and CDR2 is SYDVKM. CDR3 sequence: CASSLFLGAGVAEAFF. CDR3 sequence (DNA): TGTGCCAGCAGTTTATTCTTAGGGGCGGGAGTGGCTGAAGCTTTCTTT. Together with reference TRBV28 and TRBJ1-1, the CDR3 gives the full variable domain: DVKVTQSSRYLVKRTGEKVFLECVQDMDHENMFWYRQDPGLGLRLIYFSYDVKMKEKGDIPEGYSVSREKKERFSLILESASTNQTSMYLCASSLFLGAGVAEAFFGQGTRLTVV.

With respect to this clone: The CDR3 carries no conserved terminal phenylalanine or tryptophan, so it likely arises from a read error. The DNA is omitted, as the CDR3 cannot be located on it reliably, and the CDR3 follows TCRdb's listing. The gene calls are TRBV11-2 and TRBJ1-1. CDR1 and CDR2 (germline): SGHAT, FQNNGV. Both ends counted, the CDR3 spans 11 residues. CDR3 protein: CASSGGGRGII.

The V and J genes are TRBV28 and TRBJ1-3; 7 nucleotides agree with TRBD1. Germline V gives CDR1 MDHEN, CDR2 SYDVKM. The CDR3 has 15 residues. The junction had 11 bases not matched to a gene; V was cut back by 8 bases and J by 4 bases. The CDR3 sequence: CASRPDRRGGNTIYF. CDR3 nucleotides: TGTGCCAGCCGACCGGACAGGCGGGGAGGAAACACCATATATTTT.

This clone showed up just a few times. This chain joins TRBV5-4 and TRBJ2-3; possible D gene TRBD2, 5 bases. Germline loops: CDR1 SGHNT, CDR2 YYREEE (reference sequence). V lost 3 bases and J 6 bases, leaving 17 bases between the germline ends. The CDR3 totals 15 residues. CDR3 in amino acids: CASSSPIASRDTQYF. The CDR3 DNA is TGTGCCAGCAGCTCCCCAATTGCTAGCAGGGATACGCAGTATTTT.

This clone was recorded only once. The genes are TRBV7-2 and TRBJ2-5; 9 nucleotides align to TRBD2. Trimming at V came to 7 bases and at J to 3 bases, leaving 6 bases not matched to a gene. Germline V gene lookup returns CDR1 SGHTA and CDR2 FQGNSA. This CDR3 has 14 residues. CDR3 nucleotide sequence: TGTGCCAGCACGCGGCGGGGGGGGGAAGAGACCCAGTACTTC. This encodes CASTRRGGEETQYF. The full variable domain, rest sourced from reference TRBV7-2 and TRBJ2-5, is GAGVSQSPSNKVTEKGKDVELRCDPISGHTALYWYRQSLGQGLEFLIYFQGNSAPDKSGLPSDRFSAERTGGSVSTLTIQRTQQEDSAVYLCASTRRGGEETQYFGPGTRLLVL.

This chain uses TRBV15 with TRBJ1-3, with D hard to call. This CDR3 has 13 residues. The V gene lost 2 bases and the J gene lost 2 bases, with 4 bases spanning the gap. Per germline, CDR1 LNHNV and CDR2 YYDKDF (reference sequence). The CDR3 region has the DNA TGTGCCACCAGCAGATCAACTGGAAACACCATATATTTT. As protein: CATSRSTGNTIYF.

The chain has TRBV6-6 and TRBJ1-6; 7 bases align to TRBD1. Germline V gives CDR1 MNHNY, CDR2 SVGAGI (reference sequence). The CDR3 is made up of 15 amino acids. The junction had 15 bases not matched to a gene; V was cut back by 6 bases and J by 13 bases. The CDR3 reads CASRGDSSVDFPLHF. The CDR3 DNA follows: TGTGCCAGCAGAGGGGACAGTTCTGTGGACTTCCCCCTCCACTTT.

In this sample, this clone turned up a few times. The chain couples TRBV28 to TRBJ2-1; possibly TRBD2 for D (6 bases). CDR3 length: 14 residues. CDR1 is MDHEN and CDR2 is SYDVKM in the germline V gene. V lost 4 bases, J lost 9 bases, and 16 bases lay in between. This chain's CDR3 is CASSYGGATVEQFF. Here the CDR3 DNA reads TGTGCCAGCAGTTACGGGGGTGCGACCGTTGAGCAGTTCTTC.

CDR3 in DNA: TGTGCCAGCAGCTCCGGGACTAGTCTAGTCACCGGGGAGCTGTTTTTT. Translation: CASSSGTSLVTGELFF. This sequence joins TRBV11-1 and TRBJ2-2; 8 nucleotides agree with TRBD2. CDR1 and CDR2 from the germline V gene are SGHAT and FQDESV (reference sequence). This CDR3 contains 16 residues. J lost 4 bases, V lost 4 bases, and 8 bases had no gene match.

V usage is TRBV19 and J usage is TRBJ1-4; 7 bases match TRBD1. The CDR3 has 16 residues. Looked up from germline, CDR1 is LNHDA and CDR2 is SQIVND (reference sequence). J was trimmed by 4 bases and V by 2 bases; bases with no gene match: 7. The DNA for the CDR3 is TGTGCCAGTAGTATACTCGGTACAGGGGTTAATGAAAAACTGTTTTTT. Amino acid sequence: CASSILGTGVNEKLFF.

This clone was picked up one time. V usage is TRBV13 and J usage is TRBJ2-2; 10 bases are shared with TRBD1. The CDR3 runs 17 residues. V gave up 8 bases and J gave up 3 bases; unmatched junction bases: 12. CDR1 is PRHDT and CDR2 is FYEKMQ in the germline V gene (reference sequence). CDR3: CASGYHSGTGDTGELFF. The CDR3 DNA is TGTGCCAGCGGTTACCATTCCGGGACAGGGGACACCGGGGAGCTGTTTTTT.

About this clone itself: Compared with germline, one end of the junction differs, possibly owing to a read error. This chain uses TRBV7-9 with TRBJ1-5; D is unclear. The CDR3 sequence is 13 residues long. The germline V gene encodes CDR1 SEHNR and CDR2 FQNEAQ (reference sequence). CDR3 coding DNA: TGTTCCAGCAGCCTCGATGGAGGTCAGCCCCAGCATTTT. Amino acid sequence: CSSSLDGGQPQHF.

J is TRBJ1-5 and V is TRBV6-5, with 8 positions matching TRBD1. The V gene end was trimmed by 6 bases and the J gene end by 1 base; junction bases not matched to a gene: 5. CDR3 length: 15 amino acids. Germline V gives CDR1 MNHEY, CDR2 SVGAGI. As DNA, the CDR3 is TGTGCCAGCAGCCAGGACAGGGTAAGCAATCAGCCCCAGCATTTT. Translating it yields CASSQDRVSNQPQHF.

The V call is TRBV2, the J call TRBJ1-1, with TRBD1 matching over 11 bases. This CDR3 region has 18 residues. Germline loops: CDR1 SNHLY, CDR2 FYNNEI. V shed 1 base, J shed 0 bases, and the junction held 7 bases outside the gene matches. For the CDR3, the DNA is TGTGCCAGCAGTGAAGTCTACCGGGACAGGGGGATGAACACTGAAGCTTTCTTT. It codes for CASSEVYRDRGMNTEAFF.

The chain joins TRBV4-1 to TRBJ1-4; 9 bases fit TRBD1. The CDR3 runs to 15 residues. The junction had 10 bases not matched to a gene; V was cut back by 6 bases and J by 8 bases. Germline loops: CDR1 MGHRA, CDR2 YSYEKL. CDR3 sequence: CASRDRQGESEKLFF. The CDR3 DNA follows: TGCGCCAGCAGGGACAGACAGGGGGAGAGCGAAAAACTGTTTTTT.